The source of this TCR beta chain is a study of blood T cell repertoires in COVID-19. Overall study: Some COVID-19 samples were acute and others convalescent; all came from the United States, Italy and Spain. From T cells, B-cell-depleted T cells, or PBMCs came the material, which was cDNA or gDNA.

V was pared by 3 bases and J by 8 bases, with 7 bases of the junction left unmatched. Germline loops: CDR1 MNHNS, CDR2 SASEGT. The CDR3 is made up of 15 amino acids. Per the study methods: Counts of nucleated cells, estimated from reference gene primer amplification, were obtained. TCRdb's copy holds only in-frame clones and misses some; the assay was immunoSEQ multiplex PCR. Clone size and V and J calls were adopted from that table, with D and trimming inferred from the DNA. This table holds some 90,000 clones, 80% found once. Sequenced input: peripheral blood. This clonotype originated in a human donor in a cohort sampled during active COVID-19. This chain connects TRBV6-1 to TRBJ2-6, with TRBD2 matching over 7 bases. The DNA for the CDR3 is TGTGCCAGCAGTGATCGTTGGGGGGGGTCCAACGTCCTGACTTTC. It specifies CASSDRWGGSNVLTF.